Listed below are T cell receptor beta chains from one sample, sequenced in a study of cytomegalovirus exposure and HLA in healthy donors. Assay: immunoSEQ multiplex PCR; the TCRdb copy retains only in-frame clones and omits some. The table lists 150,000 to 200,000 clones, around 76% of them singletons, with about 2.1% in the top ten. The sequencing input was PBMCs. The receptors here all came from a female donor in good health and CMV-seronegative. Both conserved end residues are part of each CDR3. The D gene is left open where the match is weak. The size field is filled for only some rows; it gives once, few, many or a size class.

v_gene	j_gene	d_gene	abundance	len	CDR3aa	CDR3nt
TRBV5-1	TRBJ2-5	TRBD1	once	15	CASSGGTGQQETQYF	TGCGCCAGCAGCGGAGGGACAGGTCAACAAGAGACCCAGTACTTC
TRBV30	TRBJ2-2	TRBD1	.	13	CAGGQGRTGELFF	TGTGCCGGGGGACAGGGGAGGACCGGGGAGCTGTTTTTT
TRBV7-6	TRBJ1-1	TRBD1	.	14	CASSPDRAYTEAFF	TGTGCCAGCAGCCCCGACAGGGCCTACACTGAAGCTTTCTTT
TRBV4-2	TRBJ1-2	.	few	13	CASSQGPGDGYTF	TGTGCCAGCAGCCAAGGTCCAGGGGACGGCTACACCTTC
TRBV10-1	TRBJ2-3	.	few	14	CASSEAPRGDTQYF	TGCGCCAGCAGTGAGGCGCCTAGGGGGGATACGCAGTATTTT
TRBV18	TRBJ1-2	TRBD1	.	16	CASSPPGQAVKDGYTF	TGTGCCAGCTCACCACCGGGACAGGCCGTAAAGGATGGCTACACCTTC
TRBV4-1	TRBJ1-4	TRBD1	.	16	CASSQVKDRGGEKLFF	TGCGCCAGCAGCCAAGTGAAGGACAGGGGGGGTGAAAAACTGTTTTTT
TRBV9	TRBJ1-2	TRBD1	.	13	CASSPGTAYGYTF	TGTGCCAGCAGTCCCGGGACAGCCTATGGCTACACCTTC
TRBV5-1	TRBJ1-1	.	few	14	CASSLRTGSAEAFF	TGCGCCAGCAGCTTGAGGACGGGTAGCGCTGAAGCTTTCTTT
TRBV2	TRBJ1-4	.	.	14	CASRGAGHNEKLFF	TGTGCCAGCAGGGGGGCAGGGCATAATGAAAAACTGTTTTTT
TRBV11-2	TRBJ2-1	TRBD2	.	16	CASSLVSSGGLYEQFF	TGTGCCAGCAGCTTAGTTTCATCGGGAGGGCTTTATGAGCAGTTCTTC
TRBV15	TRBJ2-7	.	.	15	CATSRDTSLTYEQYF	TGTGCCACCAGCAGAGATACTAGCCTGACCTACGAGCAGTACTTC
TRBV5-6	TRBJ1-3	.	.	16	CASSLADRTSGNTIYF	TGTGCCAGCAGCTTGGCCGACAGGACCTCTGGAAACACCATATATTTT
TRBV5-4	TRBJ1-2	.	.	15	CASSWTAGPFYGYTF	TGTGCCAGCAGCTGGACCGCGGGGCCATTCTATGGCTACACCTTC
TRBV6-1	TRBJ1-5	.	.	18	CASSGTVPSINSNQPQHF	TGTGCCAGCAGTGGGACAGTGCCTTCGATTAATAGCAATCAGCCCCAGCATTTT
TRBV9	TRBJ2-7	.	.	14	CASSVAAGAYEQYF	TGTGCCAGCAGCGTAGCGGCAGGGGCCTACGAGCAGTACTTC
TRBV2	TRBJ2-7	TRBD2	.	14	CASSRTSGSYEQYF	TGTGCCAGCAGCCGGACTAGCGGGTCCTACGAGCAGTACTTC
TRBV30	TRBJ2-7	.	.	13	CAWSPGLPYEQYF	TGTGCCTGGAGCCCAGGACTACCCTACGAGCAGTACTTC
TRBV30	TRBJ2-3	TRBD2	.	12	CAWSGGADTQYF	TGTGCCTGGAGCGGGGGGGCAGATACGCAGTATTTT
TRBV7-3	TRBJ2-5	.	.	14	CASSFSNSVETQYF	TGTGCCAGCAGCTTTAGTAATTCGGTCGAGACCCAGTACTTC
TRBV7-8	TRBJ1-2	.	.	13	CASSPQADSPGVF	TGTGCCAGCAGCCCCCAAGCGGACTCACCCGGGGTCTTC
TRBV27	TRBJ1-1	.	.	14	CASSLQYANTEAFF	TGTGCCAGCAGTCTACAGTACGCGAACACTGAAGCTTTCTTT
TRBV2	TRBJ1-5	TRBD1	.	15	CASSELGQVNQPQHF	TGTGCCAGCAGTGAACTAGGACAGGTCAATCAGCCCCAGCATTTT
TRBV7-3	TRBJ2-3	.	once	17	CASSPAGPAENTDTQYF	TGTGCCAGCAGCCCGGCTGGCCCAGCGGAGAACACAGATACGCAGTATTTT